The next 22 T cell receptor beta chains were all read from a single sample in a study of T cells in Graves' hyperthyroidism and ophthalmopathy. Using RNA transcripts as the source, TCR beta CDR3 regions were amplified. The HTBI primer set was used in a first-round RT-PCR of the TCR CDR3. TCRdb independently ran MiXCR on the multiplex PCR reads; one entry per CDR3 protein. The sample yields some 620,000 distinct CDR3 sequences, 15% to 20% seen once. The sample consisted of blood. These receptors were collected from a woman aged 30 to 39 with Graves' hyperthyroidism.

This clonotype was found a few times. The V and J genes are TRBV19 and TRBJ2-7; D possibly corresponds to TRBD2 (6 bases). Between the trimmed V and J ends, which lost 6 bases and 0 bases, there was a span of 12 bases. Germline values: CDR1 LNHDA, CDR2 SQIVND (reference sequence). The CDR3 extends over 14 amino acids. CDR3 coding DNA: TGTGCCAGTAGAGTAGCGGAGAGCTCCTACGAGCAGTACTTC. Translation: CASRVAESSYEQYF. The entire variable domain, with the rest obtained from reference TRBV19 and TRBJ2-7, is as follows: DGGITQSPKYLFRKEGQNVTLSCEQNLNHDAMYWYRQDPGQGLRLIYYSQIVNDFQKGDIAEGYSVSREKKESFPLTVTSAQKNPTAFYLCASRVAESSYEQYFGPGTRLTVT.

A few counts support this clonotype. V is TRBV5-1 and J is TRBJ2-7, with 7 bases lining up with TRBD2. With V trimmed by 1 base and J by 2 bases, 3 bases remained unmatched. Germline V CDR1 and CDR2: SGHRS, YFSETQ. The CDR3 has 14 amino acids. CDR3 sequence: CASSLPSGAYEQYF. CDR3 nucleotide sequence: TGCGCCAGCAGCTTGCCTAGCGGAGCCTACGAGCAGTACTTC.

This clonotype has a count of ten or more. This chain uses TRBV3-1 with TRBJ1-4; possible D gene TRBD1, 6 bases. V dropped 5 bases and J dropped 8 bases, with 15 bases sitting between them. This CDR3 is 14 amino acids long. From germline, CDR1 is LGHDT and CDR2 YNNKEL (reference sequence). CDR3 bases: TGTGCCAGCAGCGTACAGGACAGAAACGAAAAACTGTTTTTT. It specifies CASSVQDRNEKLFF.

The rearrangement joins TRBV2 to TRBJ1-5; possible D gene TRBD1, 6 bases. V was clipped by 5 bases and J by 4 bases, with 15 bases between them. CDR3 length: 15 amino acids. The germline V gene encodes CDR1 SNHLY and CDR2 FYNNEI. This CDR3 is CASSRRQGYNQPQHF. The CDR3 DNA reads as TGTGCCAGCAGTCGGCGGCAGGGGTATAATCAGCCCCAGCATTTT.

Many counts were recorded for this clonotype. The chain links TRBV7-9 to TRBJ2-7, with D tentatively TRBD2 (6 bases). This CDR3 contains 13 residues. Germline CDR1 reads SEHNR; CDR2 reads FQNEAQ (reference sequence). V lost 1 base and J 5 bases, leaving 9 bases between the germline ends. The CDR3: CASSLVRGDEQYF. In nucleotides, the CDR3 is TGTGCCAGCAGCTTAGTGCGGGGTGACGAGCAGTACTTC.

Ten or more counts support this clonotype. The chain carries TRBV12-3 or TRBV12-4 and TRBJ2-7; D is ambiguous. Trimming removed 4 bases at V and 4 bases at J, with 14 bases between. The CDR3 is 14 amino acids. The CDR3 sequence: CASSSSYRAYEQYF. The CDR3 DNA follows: TGTGCCAGCAGTTCTTCTTACAGAGCTTACGAGCAGTACTTC.

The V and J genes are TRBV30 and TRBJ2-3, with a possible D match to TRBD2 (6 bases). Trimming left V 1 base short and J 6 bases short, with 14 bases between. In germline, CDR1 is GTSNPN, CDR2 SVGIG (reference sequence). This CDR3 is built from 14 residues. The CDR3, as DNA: TGTGCCTGGAGTGCCACTCTGGGACTGGATACGCAGTATTTT. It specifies CAWSATLGLDTQYF.

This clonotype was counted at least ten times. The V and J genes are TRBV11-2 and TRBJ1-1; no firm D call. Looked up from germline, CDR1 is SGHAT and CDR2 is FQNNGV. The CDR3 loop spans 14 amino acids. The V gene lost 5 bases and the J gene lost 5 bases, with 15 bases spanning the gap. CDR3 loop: CASSLRRGGTEAFF. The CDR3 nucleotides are TGTGCCAGCAGCCTTCGAAGAGGTGGGACTGAAGCTTTCTTT.

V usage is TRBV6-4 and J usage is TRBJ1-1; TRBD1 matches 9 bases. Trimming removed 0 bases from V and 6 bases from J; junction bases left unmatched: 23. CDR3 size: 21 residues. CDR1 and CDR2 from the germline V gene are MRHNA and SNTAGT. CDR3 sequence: CASSDSTFRTGVVFYGAEAFF. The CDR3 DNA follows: TGTGCCAGCAGTGACTCGACGTTTAGGACAGGGGTGGTGTTTTATGGGGCTGAAGCTTTCTTT.

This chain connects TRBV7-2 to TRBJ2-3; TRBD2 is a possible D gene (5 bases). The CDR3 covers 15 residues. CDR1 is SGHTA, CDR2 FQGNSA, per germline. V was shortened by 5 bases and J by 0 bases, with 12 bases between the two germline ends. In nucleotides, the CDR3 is TGTGCCAGCAGCCACACGGGGTCTAGCACAGATACGCAGTATTTT. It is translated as CASSHTGSSTDTQYF.

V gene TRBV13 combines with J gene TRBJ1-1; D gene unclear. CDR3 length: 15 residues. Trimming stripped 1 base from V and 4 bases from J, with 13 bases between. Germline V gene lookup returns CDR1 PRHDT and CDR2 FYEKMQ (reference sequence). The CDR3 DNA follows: TGTGCCAGCAGCTTAGACCCTCCCCCGGGCACTGAAGCTTTCTTT. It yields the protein CASSLDPPPGTEAFF.

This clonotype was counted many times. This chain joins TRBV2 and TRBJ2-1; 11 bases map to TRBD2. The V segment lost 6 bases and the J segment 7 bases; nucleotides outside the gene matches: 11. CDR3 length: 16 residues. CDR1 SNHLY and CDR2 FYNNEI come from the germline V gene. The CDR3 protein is CASRRGLADGRNEQFF. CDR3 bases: TGTGCCAGCAGGCGGGGACTAGCGGACGGGAGGAATGAGCAGTTCTTC.

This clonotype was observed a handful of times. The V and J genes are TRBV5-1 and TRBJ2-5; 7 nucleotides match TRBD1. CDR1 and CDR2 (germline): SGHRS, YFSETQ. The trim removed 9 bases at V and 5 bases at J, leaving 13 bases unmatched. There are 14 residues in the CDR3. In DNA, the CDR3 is TGCGCCACCTCCCCCTTCGACAGGGAGGAGACCCAGTACTTC. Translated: CATSPFDREETQYF.

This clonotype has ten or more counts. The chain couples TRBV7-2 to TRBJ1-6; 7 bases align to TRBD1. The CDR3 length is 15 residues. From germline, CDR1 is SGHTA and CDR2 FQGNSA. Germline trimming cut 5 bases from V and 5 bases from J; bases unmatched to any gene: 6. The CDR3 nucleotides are TGTGCCAGCAGCCCGGGACAGATACATAATTCACCCCTCCACTTT. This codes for CASSPGQIHNSPLHF. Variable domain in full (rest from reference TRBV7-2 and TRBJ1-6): GAGVSQSPSNKVTEKGKDVELRCDPISGHTALYWYRQSLGQGLEFLIYFQGNSAPDKSGLPSDRFSAERTGGSVSTLTIQRTQQEDSAVYLCASSPGQIHNSPLHFGNGTRLTVT.

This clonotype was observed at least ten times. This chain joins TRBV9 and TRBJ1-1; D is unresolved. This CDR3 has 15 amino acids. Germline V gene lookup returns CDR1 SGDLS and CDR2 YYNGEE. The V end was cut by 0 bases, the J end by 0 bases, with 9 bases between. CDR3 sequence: CASSVGGSMNTEAFF. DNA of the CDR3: TGTGCCAGCAGCGTAGGGGGATCCATGAACACTGAAGCTTTCTTT.

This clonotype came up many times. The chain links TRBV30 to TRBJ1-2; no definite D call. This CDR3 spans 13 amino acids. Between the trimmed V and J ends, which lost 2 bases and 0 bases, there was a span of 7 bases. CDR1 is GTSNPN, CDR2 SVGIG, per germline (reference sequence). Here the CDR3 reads CAWSPGTNYGYTF. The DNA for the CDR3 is TGTGCCTGGAGTCCCGGTACTAACTATGGCTACACCTTC. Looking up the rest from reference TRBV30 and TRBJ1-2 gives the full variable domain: SQTIHQWPATLVQPVGSPLSLECTVEGTSNPNLYWYRQAAGRGLQLLFYSVGIGQISSEVPQNLSASRPQDRQFILSSKKLLLSDSGFYLCAWSPGTNYGYTFGSGTRLTVV.

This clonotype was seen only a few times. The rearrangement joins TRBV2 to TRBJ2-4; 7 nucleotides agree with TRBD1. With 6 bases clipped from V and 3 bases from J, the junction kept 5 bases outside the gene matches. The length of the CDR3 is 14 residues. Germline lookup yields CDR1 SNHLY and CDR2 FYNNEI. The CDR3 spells CASRPTGVKNIQYF. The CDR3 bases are TGTGCCAGCAGGCCCACAGGGGTCAAAAACATTCAGTACTTC.

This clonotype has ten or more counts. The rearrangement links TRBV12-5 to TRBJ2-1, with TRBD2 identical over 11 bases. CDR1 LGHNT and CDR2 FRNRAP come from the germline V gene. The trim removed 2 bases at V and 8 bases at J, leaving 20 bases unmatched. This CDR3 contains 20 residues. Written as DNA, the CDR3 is TGTGCTAGTGGTTTGAGAGTTATCCCGGGACTAGCGGAGCCCAGCGATGAGCAGTTCTTC. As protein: CASGLRVIPGLAEPSDEQFF.

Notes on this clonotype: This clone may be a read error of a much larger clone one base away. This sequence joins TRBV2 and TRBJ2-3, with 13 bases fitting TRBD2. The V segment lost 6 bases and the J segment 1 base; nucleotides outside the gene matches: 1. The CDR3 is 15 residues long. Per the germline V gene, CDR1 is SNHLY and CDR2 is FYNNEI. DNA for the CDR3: TGTGCCAGCAGGACTAGCGGGAGGCGCACAGATACGCAGTATTTT. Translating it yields CASRTSGRRTDTQYF.

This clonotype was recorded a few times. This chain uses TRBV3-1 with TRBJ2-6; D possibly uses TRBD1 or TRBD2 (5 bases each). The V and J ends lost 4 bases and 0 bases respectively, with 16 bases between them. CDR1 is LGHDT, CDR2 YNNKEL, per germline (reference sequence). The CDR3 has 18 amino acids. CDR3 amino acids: CASSRDSGRSSGANVLTF. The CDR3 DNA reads TGTGCCAGCAGCCGGGATTCGGGACGGAGCTCTGGGGCCAACGTCCTGACTTTC.

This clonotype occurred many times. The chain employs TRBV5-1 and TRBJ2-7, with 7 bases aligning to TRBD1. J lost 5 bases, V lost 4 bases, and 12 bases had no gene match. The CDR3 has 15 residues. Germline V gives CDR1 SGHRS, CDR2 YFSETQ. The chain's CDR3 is CASSPAGTVIDEQYF. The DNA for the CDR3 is TGCGCCAGCAGCCCAGCCGGGACAGTTATCGACGAGCAGTACTTC.

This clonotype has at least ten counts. The CDR3 nucleotides are TGTGCCAGCAGTTGGGACAGAAACAATGAGCAGTTCTTC. It translates to CASSWDRNNEQFF. This rearrangement joins TRBV2 to TRBJ2-1; 7 bases match TRBD1. The CDR3 is made up of 13 amino acids. Per the germline V gene, CDR1 is SNHLY and CDR2 is FYNNEI. V lost 5 bases, J lost 5 bases, and 3 bases stayed unmatched.